The following is a T cell receptor beta chain sequence with its context. The PCR contained 60 Vbeta and 13 Jbeta primers. Some clones are missing from TCRdb's copy, which holds only in-frame ones; the method was immunoSEQ multiplex PCR. The sample includes hundreds of thousands of clones, 70% to 90% of them seen just once. This entry comes from a study of cytomegalovirus exposure and HLA in healthy donors. This CDR3 spans 16 amino acids. Per the germline V gene, CDR1 is KGHSH and CDR2 is LQKENI. The V gene lost 3 bases and the J gene lost 2 bases, with 11 bases spanning the gap. The clonotype originates from a girl aged 2-9 years in good health and CMV-seronegative. Sample: PBMCs. V gene TRBV18 combines with J gene TRBJ2-6; D remains unclear. The CDR3 here is CASSPRSDTGANVLTF. The CDR3 nucleotides read TGTGCCAGCTCACCCAGGTCCGATACTGGGGCCAACGTCCTGACTTTC.